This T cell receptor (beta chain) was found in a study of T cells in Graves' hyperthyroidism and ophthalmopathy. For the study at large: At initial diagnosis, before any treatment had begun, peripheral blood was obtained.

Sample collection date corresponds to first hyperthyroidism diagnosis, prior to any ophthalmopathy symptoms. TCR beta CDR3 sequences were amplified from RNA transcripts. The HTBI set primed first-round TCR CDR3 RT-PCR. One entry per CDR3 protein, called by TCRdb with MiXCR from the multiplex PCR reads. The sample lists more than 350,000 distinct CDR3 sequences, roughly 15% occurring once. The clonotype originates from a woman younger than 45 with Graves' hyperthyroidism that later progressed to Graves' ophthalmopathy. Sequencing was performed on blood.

CDR3 in amino acids: CASSDYLIADTQYF. CDR3 sequence (DNA): TGTGCCAGCAGTGATTACCTGATCGCAGATACGCAGTATTTT. The chain joins TRBV6-1 to TRBJ2-3; no definite D call. The ends were cut back, 3 bases at V and 4 bases at J, with 11 bases in the middle. Germline CDR1 is MNHNS and CDR2 is SASEGT. The CDR3 spans 14 residues.